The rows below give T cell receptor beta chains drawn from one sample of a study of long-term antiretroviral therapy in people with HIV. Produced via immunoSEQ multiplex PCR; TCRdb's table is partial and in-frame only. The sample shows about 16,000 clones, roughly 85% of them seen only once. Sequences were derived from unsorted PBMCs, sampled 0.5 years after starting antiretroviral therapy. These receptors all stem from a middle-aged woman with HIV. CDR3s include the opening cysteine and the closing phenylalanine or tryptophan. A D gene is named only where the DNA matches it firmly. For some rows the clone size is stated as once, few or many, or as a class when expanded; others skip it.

cdr3_aa: CASSRDRAGNTIYF
cdr3_nt: TGTGCCAGCAGTCGGGACAGGGCTGGAAACACCATATATTTT
clone_size: NA
d_call: TRBD1
v_call: TRBV6-5
j_call: TRBJ1-3

cdr3_aa: CASSPRLAQDTQYF
cdr3_nt: TGTGCCAGCTCACCCCGACTAGCGCAAGATACGCAGTATTTT
clone_size: NA
d_call: TRBD2
v_call: TRBV18
j_call: TRBJ2-3

cdr3_aa: CARNLLGGAGHHNEQFF
cdr3_nt: TGTGCCAGAAACCTCTTAGGGGGGGCGGGACACCACAATGAGCAGTTCTTC
clone_size: NA
d_call: NA
v_call: TRBV5-3
j_call: TRBJ2-1

cdr3_aa: CASGLGQTGAEAFF
cdr3_nt: TGTGCTAGTGGTTTGGGACAAACAGGGGCTGAAGCTTTCTTT
clone_size: NA
d_call: TRBD1
v_call: TRBV12-5
j_call: TRBJ1-1

cdr3_aa: CASSSGRVSGANVLTF
cdr3_nt: TGTGCCAGCAGTTCGGGCAGGGTCTCTGGGGCCAACGTCCTGACTTTC
clone_size: once
d_call: NA
v_call: TRBV28
j_call: TRBJ2-6

cdr3_aa: CASSPQGTGNTEAFF
cdr3_nt: TGTGCCAGCAGTCCTCAGGGGACAGGGAACACTGAAGCTTTCTTT
clone_size: NA
d_call: TRBD1
v_call: TRBV28
j_call: TRBJ1-1

cdr3_aa: CASSPVGTWGNEQYF
cdr3_nt: TGTGCCAGCAGCCCAGTGGGGACATGGGGGAACGAGCAGTACTTC
clone_size: NA
d_call: NA
v_call: TRBV9
j_call: TRBJ2-7

cdr3_aa: CASSAAHSREQYF
cdr3_nt: TGTGCCAGCAGCGCGGCCCACTCTAGGGAGCAGTACTTC
clone_size: few
d_call: NA
v_call: TRBV9
j_call: TRBJ2-7

cdr3_aa: CSVGSFTDTQYF
cdr3_nt: TGCAGCGTTGGGTCCTTCACAGATACGCAGTATTTT
clone_size: NA
d_call: NA
v_call: TRBV29-1
j_call: TRBJ2-3

cdr3_aa: CASSQEPGAVFGYTF
cdr3_nt: TGTGCCAGCAGCCAAGAACCGGGGGCGGTTTTTGGCTACACCTTC
clone_size: NA
d_call: NA
v_call: TRBV14
j_call: TRBJ1-2

cdr3_aa: CASSFSNEQFF
cdr3_nt: TGTGCCAGCAGTTTTAGTAATGAGCAGTTCTTC
clone_size: NA
d_call: NA
v_call: TRBV27
j_call: TRBJ2-1

cdr3_aa: CASSEGTAGGYGYTF
cdr3_nt: TGCGCCAGCAGCGAGGGGACCGCCGGGGGCTATGGCTACACCTTC
clone_size: NA
d_call: NA
v_call: TRBV5-1
j_call: TRBJ1-2

cdr3_aa: CASSSGTSGPGELFF
cdr3_nt: TGTGCCAGCAGCTCCGGGACTAGCGGGCCCGGGGAGCTGTTTTTT
clone_size: NA
d_call: TRBD2
v_call: TRBV7-2
j_call: TRBJ2-2

cdr3_aa: CASSFVGDTQYF
cdr3_nt: TGTGCCAGCAGTTTTGTAGGCGATACGCAGTATTTT
clone_size: NA
d_call: NA
v_call: TRBV27
j_call: TRBJ2-3

cdr3_aa: CASSYQQWARTGELFF
cdr3_nt: TGTGCCAGTAGCTACCAACAGTGGGCTCGCACCGGGGAGCTGTTTTTT
clone_size: NA
d_call: NA
v_call: TRBV19
j_call: TRBJ2-2

cdr3_aa: CASSPWGADTQYF
cdr3_nt: TGCGCCAGCAGCCCATGGGGGGCAGATACGCAGTATTTT
clone_size: NA
d_call: NA
v_call: TRBV5-1
j_call: TRBJ2-3

cdr3_aa: CASRDGTEAFF
cdr3_nt: TGCGCCAGCAGGGACGGCACTGAAGCTTTCTTT
clone_size: NA
d_call: NA
v_call: TRBV5-1
j_call: TRBJ1-1

cdr3_aa: CASSIVPGEDQPQHF
cdr3_nt: TGTGCCAGTAGTATAGTACCAGGGGAAGATCAGCCCCAGCATTTT
clone_size: once
d_call: NA
v_call: TRBV19
j_call: TRBJ1-5

cdr3_aa: CASSPISSFAEAFF
cdr3_nt: TGTGCCAGCAGCCCAATTAGTAGTTTCGCTGAAGCTTTCTTT
clone_size: few
d_call: NA
v_call: TRBV11-3
j_call: TRBJ1-1

cdr3_aa: CASSVAEGRERDTQYF
cdr3_nt: TGTGCCAGCAGCGTAGCCGAGGGTCGGGAGAGAGATACGCAGTATTTT
clone_size: NA
d_call: NA
v_call: TRBV9
j_call: TRBJ2-3

cdr3_aa: CASSQIGNTEAFF
cdr3_nt: TGCGCCAGCAGCCAGATAGGGAACACTGAAGCTTTCTTT
clone_size: NA
d_call: NA
v_call: TRBV4-1
j_call: TRBJ1-1

cdr3_aa: CASSFGVELALNEQFF
cdr3_nt: TGTGCCAGCAGCTTCGGAGTTGAACTAGCGCTTAATGAGCAGTTCTTC
clone_size: few
d_call: TRBD2
v_call: TRBV7-8
j_call: TRBJ2-1

cdr3_aa: CASSPSWSGFHEQYF
cdr3_nt: TGTGCCAGCAGTCCCTCATGGAGCGGGTTCCACGAGCAGTACTTC
clone_size: NA
d_call: NA
v_call: TRBV28
j_call: TRBJ2-7